This T cell receptor beta chain is drawn from a study of blood T cell repertoires in COVID-19. Turning to the study itself: Acute and convalescent COVID-19 specimens originated in the United States, Italy and Spain.

Per the original methods: Quantification of nucleated cells was approximated via reference gene primer amplification. Profiled with immunoSEQ multiplex PCR; TCRdb holds only in-frame clones, not every one. For V, J and clone size, that table is used; D and trimming come from the DNA. The data hold about 190,000 clones, with around 85% observed a single time. The V segment lost 3 bases and the J segment 5 bases; nucleotides outside the gene matches: 12. This CDR3 has 16 amino acids. Germline-derived CDR1 and CDR2 are MDHEN and SYDVKM. The sequence derives from a woman aged 45 to 65 with acute or convalescent COVID-19. Sequenced input: peripheral blood. The rearrangement joins TRBV28 to TRBJ2-7, with 8 bases matching TRBD1. CDR3 residues: CASSFYPGQGKHEQYF. The DNA for the CDR3 is TGTGCCAGCAGTTTCTACCCCGGACAGGGAAAGCACGAGCAGTACTTC.